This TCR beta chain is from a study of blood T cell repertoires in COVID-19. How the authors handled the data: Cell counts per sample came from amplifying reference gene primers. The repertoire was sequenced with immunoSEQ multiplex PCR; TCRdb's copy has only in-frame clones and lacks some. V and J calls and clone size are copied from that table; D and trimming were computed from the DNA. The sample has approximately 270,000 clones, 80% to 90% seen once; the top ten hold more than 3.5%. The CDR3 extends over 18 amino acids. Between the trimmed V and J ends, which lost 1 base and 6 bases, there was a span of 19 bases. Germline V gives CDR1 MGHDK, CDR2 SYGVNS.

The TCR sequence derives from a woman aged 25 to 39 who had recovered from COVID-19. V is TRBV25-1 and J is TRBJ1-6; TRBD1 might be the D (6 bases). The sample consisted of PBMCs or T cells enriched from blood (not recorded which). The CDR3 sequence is CASSESTGTAGSNSPLHF. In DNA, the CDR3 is TGTGCCAGCAGTGAATCTACAGGGACGGCGGGCTCTAATTCACCCCTCCACTTT.